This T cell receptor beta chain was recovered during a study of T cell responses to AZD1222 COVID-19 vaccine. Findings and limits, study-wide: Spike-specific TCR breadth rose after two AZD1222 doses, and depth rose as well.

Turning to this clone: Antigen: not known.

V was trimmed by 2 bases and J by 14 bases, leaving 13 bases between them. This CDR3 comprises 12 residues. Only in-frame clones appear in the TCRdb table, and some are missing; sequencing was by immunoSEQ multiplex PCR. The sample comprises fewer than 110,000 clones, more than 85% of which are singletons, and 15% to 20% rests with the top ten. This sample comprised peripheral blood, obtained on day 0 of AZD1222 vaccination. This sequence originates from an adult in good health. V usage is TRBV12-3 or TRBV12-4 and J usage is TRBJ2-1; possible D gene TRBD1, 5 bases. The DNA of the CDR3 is TGTGCCAGCAGTTTAAGCCAGGGTTTGAAGTTCTTC. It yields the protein CASSLSQGLKFF.